This T cell receptor (beta chain) was sequenced for a study of OX40 agonist ivuxolimab in advanced cancers. Study-level background: Ivuxolimab was a fully human IgG2 agonistic monoclonal antibody targeting the costimulatory receptor OX40 (CD134). The dose-escalation cohort was 82.7% male with a mean age of about 60 years, ranging from roughly 20 to 85. Among the roughly 50 dose-escalation patients, some 20 had hepatocellular carcinoma, approximately 15 melanoma, 9 renal cell carcinoma and 9 head and neck cancer. The paper reports the monotherapy dose-escalation portion (N of about 54 patients) of the phase I ivuxolimab trial. Partial responses occurred in three dose-escalation patients, of whom one had hepatocellular carcinoma and two had cutaneous melanoma. Peripheral TCRbeta sequencing aimed to test whether ivuxolimab altered TCR sequence diversity and caused clonal T-cell expansion. Intravenous ivuxolimab was administered to patients every 2 weeks at six dose levels: 0.01, 0.1, 0.3, 1.5, 3 and 10 mg/kg. Prior anti-PD-1, anti-PD-L1 or anti-CTLA-4 therapy was permitted, and less than 45% of dose-escalation patients had received checkpoint inhibitors. Study-wide findings and limitations: In the 0.1-3.0 mg/kg groups, partial responders were among the patients with the lowest normalized peripheral clonal expansion, particularly in CD8+ T cells. Low levels of normalized T-cell clonal expansion were also seen in some patients who did not respond. Antigen specificity was not determined for the clonally expanded peripheral T cells. At doses of 0.1 to 3.0 mg/kg, clonal expansion of both CD4+ and CD8+ T cells in blood was seen between baseline and week 6. After ivuxolimab, expanded clones were on average more numerous among CD8+ T cells than among CD4+ T cells.

Genomic DNA was extracted from sorted cells for sequencing of the TCRbeta CDR3 region. TCRbeta CDR3 regions were sequenced using the immunoSEQ Assay. As stored in TCRdb, this immuneACCESS dataset retains in-frame rearrangements with V and J assigned. A fraction of the clones does not appear; measured against another copy, unresolved V genes explain less than half of the discrepancy, and the remainder lacks a known reason. Here the sample has more than 50,000 clones; less than 85% occur a single time. The ten top clones hold 3% to 4.5% of the sample. Patients with a history of autoimmune disease or receiving systemic immunosuppression were excluded from the trial. Peripheral blood for TCR sequencing was collected from all dose cohorts at baseline, on cycle 4 day 1, and on cycle 7 day 1. The samples were drawn from a first-in-human, open-label, multicenter phase I dose-escalation trial of ivuxolimab. Adults with locally advanced or metastatic head and neck squamous cell, hepatocellular, melanoma or renal cell carcinoma were enrolled in the trial. Before TCR sequencing, CD4+ T cells and CD8+ T cells were sorted from peripheral blood as separate populations.

There are a few counts of this clone. The clone's antigen remains unknown. No qualities accompany the bases; no much larger clone lies one base away. The CDR3 covers 10 residues, taking in both the cysteine and the phenylalanine. Just the 30-base CDR3 DNA is kept, in frame starting at base 1. The germline V gene gives CDR1 as MNHNS and CDR2 as SASEGT. At the junction V is shortened by 6 bases and J by 7 bases, with 6 bases in between. Recombination linked TRBV6-1 to TRBJ1-2; no D gene can be assigned with confidence. The input for sequencing was CD4+ or CD8+ T cells sorted from blood, taken in a trial of the OX40 agonist ivuxolimab. The clonotype was recovered from an adult with an advanced solid tumor such as melanoma, head and neck, liver or kidney cancer. Here the CDR3 is given as CASRRGGYTF. Here is the DNA: TGTGCCAGCAGGAGAGGTGGCTACACCTTC.